Given below is one T cell receptor (beta chain) in context. The source of the sample is a study of cytotoxic CD8 clonotypes in ibrutinib-treated CLL. This CDR3 region has 14 residues. The germline V gene has CDR1 SGDLS and CDR2 YYNGEE. The germline V and J ends were trimmed by 3 bases and 6 bases, with 16 bases remaining between them. Generated by immunoSEQ multiplex PCR, the TCRdb table keeps only in-frame clones and is missing some. Of a few hundred thousand clones listed, around four fifths are singletons. This sample comprised PBMCs, obtained before ibrutinib treatment. This rearrangement joins TRBV9 to TRBJ2-7; either TRBD1 or TRBD2 may fit D (5 bases each). This TCR was recovered from a human donor with chronic lymphocytic leukemia. For the CDR3, the DNA is TGTGCCAGCAGCGCGACAACCGGGACCACCGAGCAGTACTTC. Its translation: CASSATTGTTEQYF.